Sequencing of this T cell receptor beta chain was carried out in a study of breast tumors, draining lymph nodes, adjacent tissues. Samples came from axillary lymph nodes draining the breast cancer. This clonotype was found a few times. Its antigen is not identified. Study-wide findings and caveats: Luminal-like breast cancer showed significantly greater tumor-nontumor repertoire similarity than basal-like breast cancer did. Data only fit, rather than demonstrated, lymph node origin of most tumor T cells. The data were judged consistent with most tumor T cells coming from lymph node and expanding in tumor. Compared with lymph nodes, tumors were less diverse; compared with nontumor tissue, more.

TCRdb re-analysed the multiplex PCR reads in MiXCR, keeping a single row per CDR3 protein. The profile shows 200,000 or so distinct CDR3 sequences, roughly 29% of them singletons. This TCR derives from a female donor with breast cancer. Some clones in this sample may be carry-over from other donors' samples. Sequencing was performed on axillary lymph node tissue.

CDR3 sequence reads: CASSHGSSSVSYEQYF. The CDR3, as DNA: TGTGCCAGCAGTCACGGGTCATCGTCTGTCTCCTACGAGCAGTACTTC. This sequence joins TRBV6-2 or TRBV6-3 and TRBJ2-7, with D hard to call. This CDR3 region has 16 residues. Trimming cost V 5 bases and J 0 bases, with 17 bases left between them. CDR1 MNHEY and CDR2 SVGEGT come from the germline V gene.